This record concerns one T cell receptor (beta chain) sequence. Its antigen remains unknown. The data stem from a study of cytomegalovirus exposure and HLA in healthy donors. Study outcomes and limitations: Indistinguishable V segments such as TRBV6-2 and TRBV6-3 were excluded. Earlier results showed most TCR beta V segments being productive about 87% or about 30% of the time. The classifier was said to identify cytomegalovirus status with high specificity and sensitivity. TCR association rates varied by HLA locus in a later analysis, with DRB1 highest and HLA-C lowest.

Per the germline V gene, CDR1 is ENHRY and CDR2 is SYGVKD. The CDR3 spans 21 residues. After removal of 6 bases from V and 0 bases from J, the junction contained 23 bases not matched to a gene. The study ran its PCR with 60 Vbeta and 13 Jbeta primers. Clones were sequenced by immunoSEQ multiplex PCR, and TCRdb holds only the in-frame ones, with some missing. The sample has around 200,000 clones, around four fifths seen once; the top ten hold 2.5% to 3.5%. The source is a female donor in good health and CMV-seronegative. The chain employs TRBV10-3 and TRBJ2-3; 8 bases line up with TRBD2. Input material: PBMCs. The CDR3 coding sequence is TGTGCCATCAGCGCGGGAAGATTTACCGGGACTAGGGAGGACAGCACAGATACGCAGTATTTT. This encodes CAISAGRFTGTREDSTDTQYF.